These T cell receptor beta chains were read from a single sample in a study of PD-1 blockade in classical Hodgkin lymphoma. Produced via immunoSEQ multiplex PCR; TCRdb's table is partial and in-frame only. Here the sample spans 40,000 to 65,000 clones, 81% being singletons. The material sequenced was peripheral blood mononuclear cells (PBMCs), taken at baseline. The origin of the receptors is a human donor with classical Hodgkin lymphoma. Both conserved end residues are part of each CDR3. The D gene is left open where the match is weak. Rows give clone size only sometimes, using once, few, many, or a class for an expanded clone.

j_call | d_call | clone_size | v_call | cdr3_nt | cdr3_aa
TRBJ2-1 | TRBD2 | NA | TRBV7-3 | TGTGCCAGCAGCTTAATAGCGGGAGAGGGTGAGCAGTTCTTC | CASSLIAGEGEQFF
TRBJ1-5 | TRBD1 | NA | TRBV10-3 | TGTGCCATCAGTTTCGGACAGGGGGATGGTCAGCCCCAGCATTTT | CAISFGQGDGQPQHF
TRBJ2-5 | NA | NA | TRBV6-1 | TGTGCCAGCATTAGATCCCCGTTAGAGACCCAGTACTTC | CASIRSPLETQYF
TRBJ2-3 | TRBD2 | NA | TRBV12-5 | TGTGCTAGTGGTTTGGTCGGCGGGAGGGCCCCACAAGATACGCAGTATTTT | CASGLVGGRAPQDTQYF
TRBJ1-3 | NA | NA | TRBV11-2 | TGTGCCAGCAGCCCGGTTACTTTCCTCTCTGGAAACACCATATATTTT | CASSPVTFLSGNTIYF
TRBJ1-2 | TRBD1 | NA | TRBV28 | TGTGCCAGCAGTTCTCCCGGGGGACAGGGGACCTATGGCTACACCTTC | CASSSPGGQGTYGYTF
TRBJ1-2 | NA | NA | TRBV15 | TGTGCCACCAGCAGAGAGAGGGCGGGTGGCTACACCTTC | CATSRERAGGYTF
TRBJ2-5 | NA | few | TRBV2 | TGTGCCAGCACACAGGAGCAAGAGACCCAGTACTTC | CASTQEQETQYF
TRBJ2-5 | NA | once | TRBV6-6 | TGTGCCAGCAGTTACATGGACGGTCAAGAGACCCAGTACTTC | CASSYMDGQETQYF
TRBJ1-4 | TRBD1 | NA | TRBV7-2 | TGTGCCAGCAGCGCGACAGGGCTTAATGAAAAACTGTTTTTT | CASSATGLNEKLFF
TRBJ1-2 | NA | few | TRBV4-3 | TGCGCCAGCAGCCAAGCCTCCTCTGGTGGCTACACCTTC | CASSQASSGGYTF
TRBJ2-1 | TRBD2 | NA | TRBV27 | TGTGCCAGCAGTTTAGAGGTGGGGGCGGGAGGGTTCTACAATGAGCAGTTCTTC | CASSLEVGAGGFYNEQFF
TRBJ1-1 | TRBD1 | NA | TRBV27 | TGTGCCAGCAGTTTGGGTGCTGGGACAGCGGGTGAAGCTTTCTTT | CASSLGAGTAGEAFF
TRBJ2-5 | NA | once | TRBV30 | TGTGCCTGGAGTGTACTCGTTGGGACCCAGTACTTC | CAWSVLVGTQYF
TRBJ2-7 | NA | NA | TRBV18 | TGTGCCAGCTCACCACAGAAGGGAAGCCACGAGCAGTACTTC | CASSPQKGSHEQYF
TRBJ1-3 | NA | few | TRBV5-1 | TGCGCCAGCAGCGGGGGTGCGGGTCTCGGAAACACCATATATTTT | CASSGGAGLGNTIYF
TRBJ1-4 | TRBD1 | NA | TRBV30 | TGTGCCTGGAGTCCTTGGGACAGGACTAATGAAAAACTGTTTTTT | CAWSPWDRTNEKLFF
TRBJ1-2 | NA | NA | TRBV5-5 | TGTGCCAGCAGCCAGGATCAGGGGACCCAACACTATGGCTACACCTTC | CASSQDQGTQHYGYTF
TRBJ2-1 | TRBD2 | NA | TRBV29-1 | TGCAGCGTTGAATTTGGGACTAGCGGGAGAAATGAGCAGTTCTTC | CSVEFGTSGRNEQFF
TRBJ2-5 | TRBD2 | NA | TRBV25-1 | TGTGCCAGCAGTGAAGCGGGGGGGTTGGCCCAGTACTTC | CASSEAGGLAQYF
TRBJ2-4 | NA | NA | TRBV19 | TGTGCCAGTAGTGTTTACCCACCGGATTTAGCCAAAAACATTCAGTACTTC | CASSVYPPDLAKNIQYF
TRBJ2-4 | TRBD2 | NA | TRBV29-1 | TGCAGCGTTGGGGGTACCAGCGGGGAACTAAACATTCAGTACTTC | CSVGGTSGELNIQYF